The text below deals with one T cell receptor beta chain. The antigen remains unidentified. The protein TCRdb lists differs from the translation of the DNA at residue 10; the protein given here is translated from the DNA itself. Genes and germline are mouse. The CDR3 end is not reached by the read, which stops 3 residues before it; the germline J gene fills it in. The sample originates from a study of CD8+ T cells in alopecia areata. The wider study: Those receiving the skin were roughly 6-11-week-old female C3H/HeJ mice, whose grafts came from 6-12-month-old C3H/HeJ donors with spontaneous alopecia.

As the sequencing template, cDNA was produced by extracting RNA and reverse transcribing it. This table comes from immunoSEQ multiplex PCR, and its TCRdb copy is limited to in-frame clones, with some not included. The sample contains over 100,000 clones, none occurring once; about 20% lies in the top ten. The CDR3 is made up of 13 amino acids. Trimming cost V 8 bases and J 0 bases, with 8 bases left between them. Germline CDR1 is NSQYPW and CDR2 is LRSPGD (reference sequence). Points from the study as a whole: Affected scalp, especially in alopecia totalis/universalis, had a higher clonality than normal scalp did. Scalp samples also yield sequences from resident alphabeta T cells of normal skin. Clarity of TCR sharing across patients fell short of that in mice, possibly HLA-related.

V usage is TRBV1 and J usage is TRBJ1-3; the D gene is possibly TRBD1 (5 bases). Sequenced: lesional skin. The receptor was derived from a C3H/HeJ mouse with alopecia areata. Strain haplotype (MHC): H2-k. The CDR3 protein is CTCATDSGNTLYF. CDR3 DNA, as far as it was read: TGCACCTGCGCGACAGATTCTGGAAATACG.